The entry that follows covers one T cell receptor beta chain sequence. Its cognate antigen is unknown. The record originates from a study of cytomegalovirus exposure and HLA in healthy donors. At the level of the study: An earlier analysis identified 100 million to 130 million unique TCR beta sequences in about 190 million T cells. Broader study findings: When analyzed later, a missense DCLRE1C variant was found to be linked to TCR beta V- and J-gene trimming. An observed cluster of highly shared sequence variants was recorded as a likely sequencing artifact. Looking again later, the authors saw that most CMV-associated TCR beta chains seemed HLA-restricted.

This PCR relied on a set of 60 Vbeta primers and 13 Jbeta primers. TCRdb's copy holds only in-frame clones and misses some; the assay was immunoSEQ multiplex PCR. The sample has roughly 180,000 clones; about 79% are singletons. Germline V lookup: CDR1 SGHDN, CDR2 FVKESK. V lost 0 bases and J 12 bases, leaving 15 bases between the germline ends. The CDR3 runs 14 residues. The chain carries TRBV14 and TRBJ2-1; possibly TRBD2 for D (6 bases). The receptor was isolated from a female donor in good health and CMV-seronegative. The sequenced sample was PBMCs. CDR3 protein: CASSQDQTSNRQFF. In nucleotides, the CDR3 is TGTGCCAGCAGCCAAGATCAAACTAGCAATAGGCAGTTCTTC.